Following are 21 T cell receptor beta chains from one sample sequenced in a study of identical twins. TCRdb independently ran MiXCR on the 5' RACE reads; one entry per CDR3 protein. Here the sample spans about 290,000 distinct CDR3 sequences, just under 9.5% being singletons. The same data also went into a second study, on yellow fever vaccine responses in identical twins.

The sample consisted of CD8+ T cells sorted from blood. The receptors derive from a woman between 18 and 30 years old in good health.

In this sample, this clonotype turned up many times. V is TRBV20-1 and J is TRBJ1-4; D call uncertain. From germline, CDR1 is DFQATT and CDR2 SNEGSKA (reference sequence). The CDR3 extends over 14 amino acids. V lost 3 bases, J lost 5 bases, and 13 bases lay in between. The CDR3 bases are TGCAGTGCTAGTGTCGAGCAGACAAATGAAAAACTGTTTTTT. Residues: CSASVEQTNEKLFF.

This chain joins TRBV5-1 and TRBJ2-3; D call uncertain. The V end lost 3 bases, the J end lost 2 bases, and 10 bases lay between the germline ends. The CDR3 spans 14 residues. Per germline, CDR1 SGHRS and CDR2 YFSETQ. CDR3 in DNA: TGCGCCAGCAGCTCAGACTCGCTCACAGATACGCAGTATTTT. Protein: CASSSDSLTDTQYF.

CDR3 DNA sequence: TGTGCCAGCAGTCCTGACAGGAACAATCAGCCCCAGCATTTT. Translating it yields CASSPDRNNQPQHF. The chain recombines TRBV6-2 or TRBV6-3 with TRBJ1-5; D may be TRBD1 (6 bases). Trimming removed 5 bases at V and 3 bases at J, with 11 bases between. The CDR3 has 14 residues. Germline V gene sequence: CDR1 MNHEY, CDR2 SVGEGT.

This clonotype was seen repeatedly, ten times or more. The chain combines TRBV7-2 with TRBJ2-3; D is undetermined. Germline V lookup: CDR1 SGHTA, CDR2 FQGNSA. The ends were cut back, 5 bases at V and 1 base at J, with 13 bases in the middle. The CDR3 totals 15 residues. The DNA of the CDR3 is TGTGCCAGCAGCCCCAAGGGCATCGGCACAGATACGCAGTATTTT. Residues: CASSPKGIGTDTQYF.

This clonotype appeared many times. The CDR3 nucleotides are TGTGCCAGCAGTAACTATCTACATGAGCAGTTCTTC. Residues: CASSNYLHEQFF. The chain uses TRBV6-6 and TRBJ2-1; D call uncertain. The V and J ends lost 5 bases and 8 bases respectively, with 10 bases between them. The CDR3 length is 12 residues. The germline CDR1 and CDR2 sequences are MNHNY and SVGAGI (reference sequence).

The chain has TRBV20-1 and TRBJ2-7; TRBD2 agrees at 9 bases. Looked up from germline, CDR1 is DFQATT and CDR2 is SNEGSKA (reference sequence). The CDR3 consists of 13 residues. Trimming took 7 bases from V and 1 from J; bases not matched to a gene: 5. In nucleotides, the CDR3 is TGCAGTGTCCGAGCGGGAGGTTCCTACGAGCAGTACTTC. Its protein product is CSVRAGGSYEQYF.

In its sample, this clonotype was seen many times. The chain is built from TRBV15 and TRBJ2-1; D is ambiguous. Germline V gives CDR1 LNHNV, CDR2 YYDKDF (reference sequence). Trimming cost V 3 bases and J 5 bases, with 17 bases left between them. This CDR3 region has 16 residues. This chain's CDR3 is CATSRGYGNRDNEQFF. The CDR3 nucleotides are TGTGCCACCAGCAGGGGTTACGGCAATAGGGACAATGAGCAGTTCTTC.

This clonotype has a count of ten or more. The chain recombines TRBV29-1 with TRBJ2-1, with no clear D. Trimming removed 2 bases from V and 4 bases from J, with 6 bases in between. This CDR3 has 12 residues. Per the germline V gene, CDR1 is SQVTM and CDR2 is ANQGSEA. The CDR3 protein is CSVEKEYNEQFF. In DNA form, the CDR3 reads TGCAGCGTTGAAAAGGAATACAATGAGCAGTTCTTC.

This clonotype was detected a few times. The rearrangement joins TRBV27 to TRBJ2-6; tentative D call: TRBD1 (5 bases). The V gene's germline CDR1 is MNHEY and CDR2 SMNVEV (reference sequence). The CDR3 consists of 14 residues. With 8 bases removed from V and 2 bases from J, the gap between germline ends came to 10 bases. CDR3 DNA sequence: TGTGCCAGCGAACCAGGGACTGGGGCCAACGTCCTGACTTTC. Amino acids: CASEPGTGANVLTF.

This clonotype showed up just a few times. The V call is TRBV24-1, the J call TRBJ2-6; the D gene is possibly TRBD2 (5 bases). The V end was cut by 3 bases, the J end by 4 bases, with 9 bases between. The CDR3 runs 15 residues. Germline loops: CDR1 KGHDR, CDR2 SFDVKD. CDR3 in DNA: TGTGCCACCAGTGATCGGACTCTCGGGGCCAACGTCCTGACTTTC. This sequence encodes CATSDRTLGANVLTF.

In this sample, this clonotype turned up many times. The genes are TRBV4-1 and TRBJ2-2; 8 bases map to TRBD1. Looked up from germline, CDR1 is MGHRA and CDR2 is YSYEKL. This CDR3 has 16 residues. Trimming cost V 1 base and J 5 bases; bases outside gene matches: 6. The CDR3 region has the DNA TGCGCCAGCAGCCAAGCAGGGACAGGCGGGACCGGGGAGCTGTTTTTT. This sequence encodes CASSQAGTGGTGELFF.

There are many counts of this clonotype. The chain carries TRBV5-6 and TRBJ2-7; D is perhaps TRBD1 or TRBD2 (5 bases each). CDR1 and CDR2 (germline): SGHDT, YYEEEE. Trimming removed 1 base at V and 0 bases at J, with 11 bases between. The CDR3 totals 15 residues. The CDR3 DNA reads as TGTGCCAGCAGCTTGTCCCCAGGGAGCTCCTACGAGCAGTACTTC. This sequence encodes CASSLSPGSSYEQYF. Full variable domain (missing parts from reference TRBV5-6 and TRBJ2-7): DAGVTQSPTHLIKTRGQQVTLRCSPKSGHDTVSWYQQALGQGPQFIFQYYEEEERQRGNFPDRFSGHQFPNYSSELNVNALLLGDSALYLCASSLSPGSSYEQYFGPGTRLTVT.

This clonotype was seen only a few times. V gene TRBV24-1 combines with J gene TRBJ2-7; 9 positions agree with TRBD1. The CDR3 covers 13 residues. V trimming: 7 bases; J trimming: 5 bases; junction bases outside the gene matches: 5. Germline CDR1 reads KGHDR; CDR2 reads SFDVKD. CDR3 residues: CATRPTGGDEQYF. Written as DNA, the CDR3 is TGTGCCACCAGGCCGACAGGGGGGGACGAGCAGTACTTC.

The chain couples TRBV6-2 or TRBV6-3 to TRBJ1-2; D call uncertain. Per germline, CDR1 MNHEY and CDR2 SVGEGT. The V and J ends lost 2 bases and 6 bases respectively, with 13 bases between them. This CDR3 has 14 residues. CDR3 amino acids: CASSYPNNPDGYTF. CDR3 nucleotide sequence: TGTGCCAGCAGTTACCCGAATAATCCGGATGGCTACACCTTC.

The CDR3 here is CASSPRLAGAWEQFF. CDR3 nucleotides: TGTGCCAGCAGCCCAAGACTAGCGGGGGCGTGGGAGCAGTTCTTC. The J gene is TRBJ2-1, the V gene TRBV7-9, with 12 bases fitting TRBD2. The CDR3 is 15 residues long. Germline CDR1 is SEHNR and CDR2 is FQNEAQ (reference sequence). J was trimmed by 10 bases and V by 5 bases; bases with no gene match: 9.

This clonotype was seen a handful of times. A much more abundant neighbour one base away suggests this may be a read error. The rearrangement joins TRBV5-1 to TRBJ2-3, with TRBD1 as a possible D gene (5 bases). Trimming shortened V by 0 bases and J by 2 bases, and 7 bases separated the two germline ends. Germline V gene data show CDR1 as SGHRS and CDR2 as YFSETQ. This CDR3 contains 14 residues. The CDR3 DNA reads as TGCGCCAGCAGCTTGGAAGGGGCCACAGATACGCAGTATTTT. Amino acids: CASSLEGATDTQYF. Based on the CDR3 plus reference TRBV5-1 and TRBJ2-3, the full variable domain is KAGVTQTPRYLIKTRGQQVTLSCSPISGHRSVSWYQQTPGQGLQFLFEYFSETQRNKGNFPGRFSGRQFSNSRSEMNVSTLELGDSALYLCASSLEGATDTQYFGPGTRLTVL.

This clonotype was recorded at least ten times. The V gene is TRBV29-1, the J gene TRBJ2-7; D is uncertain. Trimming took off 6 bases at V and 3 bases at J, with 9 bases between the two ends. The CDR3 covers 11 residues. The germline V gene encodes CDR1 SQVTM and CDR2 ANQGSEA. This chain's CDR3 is CSVVEIYEQYF. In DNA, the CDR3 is TGCAGCGTCGTGGAGATCTACGAGCAGTACTTC.

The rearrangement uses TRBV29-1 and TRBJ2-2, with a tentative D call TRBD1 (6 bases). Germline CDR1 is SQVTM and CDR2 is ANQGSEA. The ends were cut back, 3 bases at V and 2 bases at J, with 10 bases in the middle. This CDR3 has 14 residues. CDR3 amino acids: CSVEWTANTGELFF. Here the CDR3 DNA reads TGCAGCGTTGAGTGGACAGCAAACACCGGGGAGCTGTTTTTT.

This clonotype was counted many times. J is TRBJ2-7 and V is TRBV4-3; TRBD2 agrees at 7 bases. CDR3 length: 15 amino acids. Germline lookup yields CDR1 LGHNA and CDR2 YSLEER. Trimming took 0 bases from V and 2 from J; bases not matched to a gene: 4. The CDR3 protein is CASSQDASGTYEQYF. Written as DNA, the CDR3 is TGCGCCAGCAGCCAAGATGCCAGCGGGACCTACGAGCAGTACTTC.

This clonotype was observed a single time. CDR3 residues: CASSGDYSDEQFF. CDR3 bases: TGTGCCAGCAGTGGGGACTATTCAGACGAGCAGTTCTTC. The rearrangement uses TRBV12-3 or TRBV12-4 and TRBJ2-1; TRBD2 agrees at 7 bases. The length of the CDR3 is 13 residues. V trimming: 5 bases; J trimming: 10 bases; junction bases outside the gene matches: 8.

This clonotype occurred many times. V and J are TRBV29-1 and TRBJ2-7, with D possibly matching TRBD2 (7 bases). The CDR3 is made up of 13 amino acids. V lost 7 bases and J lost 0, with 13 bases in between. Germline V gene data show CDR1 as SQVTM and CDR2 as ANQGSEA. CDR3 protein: CSAERDNSYEQYF. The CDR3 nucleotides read TGCAGCGCCGAGCGGGACAACTCCTACGAGCAGTACTTC.